This T cell receptor beta chain stems from a study of human T cells and chemical hapten exposure. About the research overall: Diphenylcyclopropenone doses were given weekly to the scalps of patients across the approximately 24-week study.

Regarding time point: patch test 3, about 24 weeks after DPC sensitization. As to treatment: therapeutic diphenylcyclopropenone sensitization with weekly scalp DPC. The authors' total RNA extraction used unfractionated whole blood. TCRdb recomputed calls from the RACE reads with MiXCR, one row per CDR3 protein. Of about 190,000 distinct CDR3 sequences detected, roughly a quarter appear once; the ten largest clones hold around 2.5%. The receptor comes from a woman aged 40 to 50 with alopecia areata. Some clones in this sample may be carry-over from other donors' samples. Material: whole blood, obtained in connection with sensitization to the hapten diphenylcyclopropenone (DPC).

DNA of the CDR3: TGTGCCAGCAGCTTAGGGTCAGCAACTGAAGCTTTCTTT. Its protein is CASSLGSATEAFF. The chain uses TRBV7-3 and TRBJ1-1; no firm D call. Germline lookup yields CDR1 SGHTA and CDR2 FQGTGA. The V and J ends lost 2 bases and 5 bases respectively, with 9 bases between them. CDR3 length: 13 amino acids.